The present TCR beta chain was sequenced within a study of T cell changes during pregnancy in multiple sclerosis. V lost 4 bases to trimming and J lost 3 bases; unmatched junction nucleotides: 2. CDR1 and CDR2 from the germline V gene are SGHRS and YFSETQ. This CDR3 comprises 13 residues. This clone came up a few times. Using immunoSEQ multiplex PCR, the repertoire was profiled, and TCRdb retains in-frame clones only, with some absent. In the table there are tens of thousands of clones, roughly nine tenths of which are singletons. Source: peripheral blood, taken in the first trimester of pregnancy. This sequence was found in a female donor in good health, enrolled as a control in a pregnancy study. The chain uses TRBV5-1 and TRBJ1-1; TRBD1 matches 8 bases. CDR3 in amino acids: CASSQTGDTEAFF. In DNA, the CDR3 is TGCGCCAGCAGCCAGACAGGGGACACTGAAGCTTTCTTT.